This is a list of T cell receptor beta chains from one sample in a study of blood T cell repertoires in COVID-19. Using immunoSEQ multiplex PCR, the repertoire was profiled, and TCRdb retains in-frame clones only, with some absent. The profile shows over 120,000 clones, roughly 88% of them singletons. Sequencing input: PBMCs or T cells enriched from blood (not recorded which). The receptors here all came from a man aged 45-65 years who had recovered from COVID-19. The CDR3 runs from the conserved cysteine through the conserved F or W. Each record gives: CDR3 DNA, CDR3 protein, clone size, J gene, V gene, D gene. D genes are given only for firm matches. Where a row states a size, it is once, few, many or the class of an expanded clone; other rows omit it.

CDR3nt: TGTGCCAGCAGCGCCTTTAGGAACACTGAAGCTTTCTTT
CDR3aa: CASSAFRNTEAFF
abundance: -
j_gene: TRBJ1-1
v_gene: TRBV5-6
d_gene: -

CDR3nt: TGTGCCAGCAGCTTAAGTGGCAACACCGGGGAGCTGTTTTTT
CDR3aa: CASSLSGNTGELFF
abundance: -
j_gene: TRBJ2-2
v_gene: TRBV11-1
d_gene: -

CDR3nt: TGTGCCAGCAGACAGGTAACGGTGAGGCATGGAAACACCATATATTTT
CDR3aa: CASRQVTVRHGNTIYF
abundance: -
j_gene: TRBJ1-3
v_gene: TRBV3-1/TRBV3-2
d_gene: -

CDR3nt: TGTGCCAGCAGCGTTAACGCCGGGACAGGAGGTTCACCCCTCCACTTT
CDR3aa: CASSVNAGTGGSPLHF
abundance: -
j_gene: TRBJ1-6
v_gene: TRBV9
d_gene: TRBD1

CDR3nt: TGTGCCACCTCCCTTTCGGGGTTCGGTCAGCCCCAGCATTTT
CDR3aa: CATSLSGFGQPQHF
abundance: -
j_gene: TRBJ1-5
v_gene: TRBV15
d_gene: -

CDR3nt: TGTGCCAGCAGCTTAGTAGCAGGGGGCCCCAATGGCTACACCTTC
CDR3aa: CASSLVAGGPNGYTF
abundance: -
j_gene: TRBJ1-2
v_gene: TRBV7-9
d_gene: TRBD1

CDR3nt: TGTGCCAGCAGCTTAGTAGGGAGGAATGAGCAGTTCTTC
CDR3aa: CASSLVGRNEQFF
abundance: few
j_gene: TRBJ2-1
v_gene: TRBV11-1
d_gene: -

CDR3nt: TGTGCCAGCAGGTCCGCGGGGGGCTCCTACGAGCAGTACTTC
CDR3aa: CASRSAGGSYEQYF
abundance: -
j_gene: TRBJ2-7
v_gene: TRBV5-4
d_gene: TRBD2

CDR3nt: TGTGCCATCAGTGAGTCCTCGGATTCACCCCTCCACTTT
CDR3aa: CAISESSDSPLHF
abundance: -
j_gene: TRBJ1-6
v_gene: TRBV10-3
d_gene: -

CDR3nt: TGCGCCAGCAGCTTGGGGATGCTCGGACAGGGATACTCCGGGGAGCTGTTTTTT
CDR3aa: CASSLGMLGQGYSGELFF
abundance: -
j_gene: TRBJ2-2
v_gene: TRBV5-1
d_gene: TRBD1

CDR3nt: TGTGCCAGCAGTTCCAGGGAAATTGGTGAGACCCAGTACTTC
CDR3aa: CASSSREIGETQYF
abundance: -
j_gene: TRBJ2-5
v_gene: TRBV27
d_gene: -

CDR3nt: TGTGCCAGCAGCGTAGGCCCCCGACTAGCGGCTAACACCGGGGAGCTGTTTTTT
CDR3aa: CASSVGPRLAANTGELFF
abundance: few
j_gene: TRBJ2-2
v_gene: TRBV9
d_gene: TRBD2

CDR3nt: TGTGCCAGCAGCCACGCCGAGGATAGAGGTTACACTGAAGCTTTCTTT
CDR3aa: CASSHAEDRGYTEAFF
abundance: -
j_gene: TRBJ1-1
v_gene: TRBV4-2
d_gene: -

CDR3nt: TGTGCCAGCAGATTTAGTCTGAACACTGAAGCTTTCTTT
CDR3aa: CASRFSLNTEAFF
abundance: -
j_gene: TRBJ1-1
v_gene: TRBV6-5
d_gene: -

CDR3nt: TGCGCCAGCAGCCAAGATCTTGGCGGGCCTAGGCCCCAGCATTTT
CDR3aa: CASSQDLGGPRPQHF
abundance: -
j_gene: TRBJ1-5
v_gene: TRBV4-3
d_gene: -

CDR3nt: TGTGCCAGCAGCTTAGCGCCAGCGAGTAGTTCACCCCTCCACTTT
CDR3aa: CASSLAPASSSPLHF
abundance: -
j_gene: TRBJ1-6
v_gene: TRBV7-6
d_gene: -

CDR3nt: TGTGCCTGGAAAGGGACTCCAAATTCACCCCTCCACTTT
CDR3aa: CAWKGTPNSPLHF
abundance: -
j_gene: TRBJ1-6
v_gene: TRBV30
d_gene: -

CDR3nt: TGTGCCAGCAGCTTCTCCGCTAGCGGGGGTTACAATGAGCAGTTCTTC
CDR3aa: CASSFSASGGYNEQFF
abundance: -
j_gene: TRBJ2-1
v_gene: TRBV5-6
d_gene: TRBD2

CDR3nt: TGCGCCAGCAGCCAAATAACCGGGCCCGGGGACACCTTC
CDR3aa: CASSQITGPGDTF
abundance: -
j_gene: TRBJ1-2
v_gene: TRBV4-1
d_gene: -

CDR3nt: TGTGCCAGCAGTTTCGCGGCAGGGGGCGAAAATACGCAGTATTTT
CDR3aa: CASSFAAGGENTQYF
abundance: -
j_gene: TRBJ2-3
v_gene: TRBV7-2
d_gene: TRBD1

CDR3nt: TGTGCCTGGAGTGTATCTGACTGGAGCTCTGGAAACACCATATATTTT
CDR3aa: CAWSVSDWSSGNTIYF
abundance: -
j_gene: TRBJ1-3
v_gene: TRBV30
d_gene: -

CDR3nt: TGTGCCAGCAGCTTAGTAGTCGGAAGGGGTGAAAAACTGTTTTTT
CDR3aa: CASSLVVGRGEKLFF
abundance: -
j_gene: TRBJ1-4
v_gene: TRBV7-9
d_gene: -